The 18 T cell receptor beta chains below were found in one sample sequenced in a study of T cells in Graves' hyperthyroidism and ophthalmopathy. It was RNA transcripts that yielded the amplified TCR beta CDR3 regions. A set of HTBI primers served as the primers for a first-round RT-PCR of the TCR CDR3. TCRdb itself ran the multiplex PCR reads through MiXCR, one entry per CDR3 protein. The sample has some 490,000 distinct CDR3 sequences, under 25% seen once. The sequenced sample was blood. These receptors all stem from a woman in her seventies with Graves' ophthalmopathy.

This clonotype was picked up a small number of times. This chain joins TRBV11-2 and TRBJ2-1; 8 bases are shared with TRBD2. CDR1 is SGHAT and CDR2 is FQNNGV in the germline V gene. V was pared by 1 base and J by 8 bases, with 7 bases of the junction left unmatched. CDR3 length: 15 amino acids. CDR3 residues: CASSLGGGSNDEQFF. The CDR3 nucleotides read TGTGCCAGCAGCTTAGGCGGGGGGAGCAACGATGAGCAGTTCTTC.

This clonotype has only a few counts. The chain combines TRBV12-5 with TRBJ2-7, with 8 bases identical to TRBD1. V was pared by 3 bases and J by 3 bases, with 7 bases of the junction left unmatched. The germline CDR1 and CDR2 sequences are LGHNT and FRNRAP. This CDR3 contains 15 residues. The CDR3 loop reads CASGLIQGGFYEQYF. CDR3 in DNA: TGTGCTAGTGGTTTAATACAGGGGGGCTTCTACGAGCAGTACTTC. The complete variable domain, with remaining parts taken from reference TRBV12-5 and TRBJ2-7, reads DARVTQTPRHKVTEMGQEVTMRCQPILGHNTVFWYRQTMMQGLELLAYFRNRAPLDDSGMPKDRFSAEMPDATLATLKIQPSEPRDSAVYFCASGLIQGGFYEQYFGPGTRLTVT.

At least ten counts were recorded for this clonotype. The chain employs TRBV7-8 and TRBJ2-3; 11 positions match TRBD1. V lost 4 bases, J lost 6 bases, and 3 bases stayed unmatched. Germline CDR1 SGHVS, CDR2 FQNEAQ. The CDR3 extends over 14 amino acids. CDR3 sequence (DNA): TGTGCCAGCAGCTGGGACAGGGGGTCGGATACGCAGTATTTT. This encodes CASSWDRGSDTQYF.

This clonotype was observed once. The chain is built from TRBV24-1 and TRBJ2-3; tentatively, D is TRBD1 (6 bases). This CDR3 comprises 15 residues. V was cut by 3 bases and J by 2 bases, with 11 bases left in between. Germline CDR1 KGHDR, CDR2 SFDVKD. CDR3 in amino acids: CATSDLGTTTDTQYF. In nucleotides, the CDR3 is TGTGCCACCAGTGATCTGGGGACAACCACAGATACGCAGTATTTT.

In its sample, this clonotype was seen many times. The chain combines TRBV12-3 or TRBV12-4 with TRBJ1-1; the D is unclear. The V end was cut by 3 bases, the J end by 2 bases, with 13 bases between. The CDR3 runs to 15 residues. The CDR3 region is CASSFTGRPNTEAFF. Here the CDR3 DNA reads TGTGCCAGCAGTTTCACCGGCAGACCAAACACTGAAGCTTTCTTT.

This clonotype was observed a handful of times. The chain links TRBV29-1 to TRBJ2-1, with TRBD1 matching 10 bases. CDR3 length equals 14 residues. The V segment lost 2 bases and the J segment 7 bases; nucleotides outside the gene matches: 5. In germline, CDR1 is SQVTM, CDR2 ANQGSEA. The CDR3 spells CSVEFRGQGNEQFF. The CDR3 bases are TGCAGCGTTGAATTCAGGGGACAGGGGAATGAGCAGTTCTTC.

The V and J genes are TRBV27 and TRBJ2-7; 11 nucleotides align to TRBD2. CDR1 MNHEY and CDR2 SMNVEV come from the germline V gene (reference sequence). The CDR3 loop spans 14 amino acids. V was clipped by 5 bases and J by 4 bases; unmatched bases: 4. In DNA form, the CDR3 reads TGTGCCAGCAGTCCGACTAGCGGGATTTACGAGCAGTACTTC. This gives the protein CASSPTSGIYEQYF.

This clonotype came up a few times. The V and J genes are TRBV11-2 and TRBJ2-3; 12 nucleotides align to TRBD2. The trim removed 2 bases at V and 5 bases at J, leaving 5 bases unmatched. Germline V lookup: CDR1 SGHAT, CDR2 FQNNGV. CDR3 size: 16 residues. In DNA, the CDR3 is TGTGCCAGCAGCTTACTTCTAGCGGGAGGGCGAGATACGCAGTATTTT. Residues: CASSLLLAGGRDTQYF.

This clonotype has a count of ten or more. The chain carries TRBV19 and TRBJ1-1; TRBD1 matches 9 bases. Germline CDR1 LNHDA, CDR2 SQIVND (reference sequence). The V segment lost 7 bases and the J segment 0 bases; nucleotides outside the gene matches: 6. There are 15 residues in the CDR3. CDR3 bases: TGTGCCAGTAATCACAGGGGGCAATTGAACACTGAAGCTTTCTTT. This sequence encodes CASNHRGQLNTEAFF.

V gene TRBV28 combines with J gene TRBJ1-1; D is unresolved. Looked up from germline, CDR1 is MDHEN and CDR2 is SYDVKM. V lost 1 base to trimming and J lost 1 base, with 13 bases between them. The CDR3 is 16 residues long. Here the CDR3 DNA reads TGTGCCAGCAGTTTATATTCGCAGGAGGAGAACACTGAAGCTTTCTTT. It specifies CASSLYSQEENTEAFF.

This clonotype turned up a few times. This chain joins TRBV2 and TRBJ1-6; 8 bases line up with TRBD1. V trimming: 6 bases; J trimming: 5 bases; junction bases outside the gene matches: 6. CDR3 size: 15 residues. In germline, CDR1 is SNHLY, CDR2 FYNNEI. The CDR3 bases are TGTGCCAGCAGCCCGACAGGGGTCGATAATTCACCCCTCCACTTT. It is translated as CASSPTGVDNSPLHF.

V gene TRBV28 combines with J gene TRBJ2-7, with 8 bases that match TRBD1. The CDR3 covers 17 residues. Germline V CDR1 and CDR2: MDHEN, SYDVKM. V lost 10 bases, J lost 6 bases, and 23 bases stayed unmatched. CDR3 sequence: CANSTTLAGGILCEQYF. For the CDR3, the DNA is TGTGCCAACAGCACGACGCTGGCAGGGGGCATACTTTGCGAGCAGTACTTC. Combining the CDR3 with reference TRBV28 and TRBJ2-7 gives the whole variable domain DVKVTQSSRYLVKRTGEKVFLECVQDMDHENMFWYRQDPGLGLRLIYFSYDVKMKEKGDIPEGYSVSREKKERFSLILESASTNQTSMYLCANSTTLAGGILCEQYFGPGTRLTVT.

In this sample, this clonotype turned up a few times. The genes are TRBV24-1 and TRBJ2-7, with 8 nucleotides matching TRBD2. The V and J ends lost 3 bases and 2 bases, in that order; junction bases with no gene match: 8. The CDR3 covers 16 residues. In germline, CDR1 is KGHDR, CDR2 SFDVKD. The DNA for the CDR3 is TGTGCCACCAGTGATAGTGGACTAGCCGAACCCTACGAGCAGTACTTC. This gives the protein CATSDSGLAEPYEQYF.

The V and J genes are TRBV18 and TRBJ2-1; TRBD2 might be the D (5 bases). Trimming removed 0 bases at V and 0 bases at J, with 9 bases between. Germline assignment: CDR1 KGHSH and CDR2 LQKENI. The CDR3 sequence is 16 residues long. In DNA, the CDR3 is TGTGCCAGCTCACCACCGAGGAGGAACTCCTACAATGAGCAGTTCTTC. Residues: CASSPPRRNSYNEQFF.

This clonotype was detected a few times. V gene TRBV20-1 combines with J gene TRBJ2-2, with TRBD2 as a possible D gene (6 bases). Germline assignment: CDR1 DFQATT and CDR2 SNEGSKA (reference sequence). With 5 bases removed from V and 1 base from J, the gap between germline ends came to 8 bases. The CDR3 loop spans 13 amino acids. CDR3 sequence (DNA): TGCAGTGCTGGGACTCTGAACACCGGGGAGCTGTTTTTT. Amino acid sequence: CSAGTLNTGELFF.

The sample holds a few counts of this clonotype. V gene TRBV6-1 combines with J gene TRBJ1-6; possibly TRBD1 for D (5 bases). CDR3 length: 15 residues. V gave up 6 bases and J gave up 6 bases, with 15 bases separating them. The germline CDR1 and CDR2 sequences are MNHNS and SASEGT. DNA for the CDR3: TGTGCCAGCAGCCGTACCGTTCAGGGTAATTCACCCCTCCACTTT. It specifies CASSRTVQGNSPLHF.

The chain joins TRBV29-1 to TRBJ2-5; no clear D. Deletions cut 4 bases from V and 4 bases from J, with 13 bases between. There are 13 residues in the CDR3. Germline V gene lookup returns CDR1 SQVTM and CDR2 ANQGSEA. CDR3: CSVGRVSGETQYF. For the CDR3, the DNA is TGCAGCGTTGGCCGGGTCTCGGGAGAGACCCAGTACTTC. The complete variable domain, with remaining parts taken from reference TRBV29-1 and TRBJ2-5, reads SAVISQKPSRDICQRGTSLTIQCQVDSQVTMMFWYRQQPGQSLTLIATANQGSEATYESGFVIDKFPISRPNLTFSTLTVSNMSPEDSSIYLCSVGRVSGETQYFGPGTRLLVL.

This clonotype was recorded a few times. The rearrangement uses TRBV10-2 and TRBJ1-1; no firm D call. Trimming shortened V by 3 bases and J by 5 bases, and 7 bases separated the two germline ends. Germline lookup yields CDR1 WSHSY and CDR2 SAAADI. The CDR3 has 12 amino acids. CDR3 amino acids: CASSDGWTEAFF. The CDR3 DNA follows: TGCGCCAGCAGTGACGGTTGGACTGAAGCTTTCTTT.